Listed below are T cell receptor beta chains from one sample, sequenced in a study of T cell repertoires in cytomegalovirus infection. Each CDR3 protein is one row after TCRdb ran MiXCR on the reads. The data hold some 300,000 distinct CDR3 sequences, with approximately 13% observed a single time. What was sequenced was PBMCs. These TCRs come from a human donor in good health (CMV status not recorded). Some clones in this sample may be carry-over from other donors' samples. Each CDR3 is given with its conserved first and last residue. The order of the fields is D gene, V gene, clone size, J gene, CDR3 length, CDR3 DNA, CDR3 protein. D genes are given only for firm matches. Where a row states a size, it is once, few, many or the class of an expanded clone; other rows omit it.

d_call: TRBD1
v_call: TRBV12-3/TRBV12-4
clone_size: NA
j_call: TRBJ2-2
cdr3_length: 17
cdr3_nt: TGTGCCAGCACCTCGACCGGGACAGGGGGCTACACCGGGGAGCTGTTTTTT
cdr3_aa: CASTSTGTGGYTGELFF

d_call: NA
v_call: TRBV28
clone_size: few
j_call: TRBJ2-7
cdr3_length: 12
cdr3_nt: TGTGCCAGCTATAGGGACTCCTACGAGCAGTACTTC
cdr3_aa: CASYRDSYEQYF

d_call: TRBD2
v_call: TRBV6-2/TRBV6-3
clone_size: many
j_call: TRBJ2-1
cdr3_length: 17
cdr3_nt: TGTGCCGGTTCAGGGACTAGCGGATTGAGCTCCTACAATGAGCAGTTCTTC
cdr3_aa: CAGSGTSGLSSYNEQFF

d_call: TRBD1
v_call: TRBV20-1
clone_size: few
j_call: TRBJ2-7
cdr3_length: 13
cdr3_nt: TGCAGTGCTGACGGGACAGGGACCTACGAGCAGTACTTC
cdr3_aa: CSADGTGTYEQYF

d_call: TRBD2
v_call: TRBV4-2
clone_size: many
j_call: TRBJ2-1
cdr3_length: 15
cdr3_nt: TGTGCCAGCAGCCAAAGGACTAGCGGGAGTGATGAGCAGTTCTTC
cdr3_aa: CASSQRTSGSDEQFF

d_call: NA
v_call: TRBV27
clone_size: NA
j_call: TRBJ2-7
cdr3_length: 13
cdr3_nt: TGTGCCAGCAGCTCGGACTTCGGGGACGAGCAGTACTTC
cdr3_aa: CASSSDFGDEQYF

d_call: NA
v_call: TRBV6-2/TRBV6-3
clone_size: NA
j_call: TRBJ1-4
cdr3_length: 18
cdr3_nt: TGTGCCAGCAGCCGTGCTGCCAGGGTCTATGCAACTAATGAAAAACTGTTTTTT
cdr3_aa: CASSRAARVYATNEKLFF

d_call: TRBD2
v_call: TRBV29-1
clone_size: once
j_call: TRBJ2-3
cdr3_length: 17
cdr3_nt: TGCAGCGTTGAAGACCGCGGGACTAGCGGGAGAACAGATACGCAGTATTTT
cdr3_aa: CSVEDRGTSGRTDTQYF

d_call: NA
v_call: TRBV7-9
clone_size: many
j_call: TRBJ2-5
cdr3_length: 15
cdr3_nt: TGTGCCAGCAGCTTAGCTTCCCCGCCGGAGGAGACCCAGTACTTC
cdr3_aa: CASSLASPPEETQYF

d_call: NA
v_call: TRBV7-6
clone_size: many
j_call: TRBJ2-1
cdr3_length: 17
cdr3_nt: TGTGCCAGCAGCCCCACGCGGGGCGCAGGGGCGTATAGTGAGCAGTTCTTC
cdr3_aa: CASSPTRGAGAYSEQFF

d_call: NA
v_call: TRBV7-9
clone_size: few
j_call: TRBJ2-7
cdr3_length: 16
cdr3_nt: TGTGCCAGCAGCTCCTTTCCGGGACGTAGTCCCTACGAGCAGTACTTC
cdr3_aa: CASSSFPGRSPYEQYF

d_call: TRBD2
v_call: TRBV7-2
clone_size: many
j_call: TRBJ2-1
cdr3_length: 15
cdr3_nt: TGTGCCAGCAGCTTAAACCTAGCGGGGTACAATGAGCAGTTCTTC
cdr3_aa: CASSLNLAGYNEQFF

d_call: TRBD1
v_call: TRBV7-9
clone_size: NA
j_call: TRBJ2-7
cdr3_length: 15
cdr3_nt: TGTGCCAGCAGCCCCGGGGACAGGGCTTTTTCCGAGCAGTACTTC
cdr3_aa: CASSPGDRAFSEQYF